Listed below are T cell receptor beta chains from one sample, sequenced in a study of cytomegalovirus exposure and HLA in healthy donors. Profiling relied on immunoSEQ multiplex PCR, and the TCRdb table lists in-frame clones only, not all of them. Counted here are around 95,000 clones, about 85% occurring once; the ten biggest clones make up approximately 22%. The sample was PBMCs. All receptors derive from a man aged 18 to 30 in good health and CMV-seropositive. Each CDR3 is given with its conserved first and last residue. The order of the fields is CDR3 protein, CDR3 DNA, V gene, J gene, D gene, CDR3 length, clone size. The D gene is left open where the match is weak. Some rows have no size entry. The others give once, few or many, or a class for an expanded clone.

CDR3aa: CASSGSAGLIADTQYF
CDR3nt: TGTGCCAGCAGCGGAAGTGCCGGGTTAATAGCAGATACGCAGTATTTT
v_gene: TRBV11-2
j_gene: TRBJ2-3
d_gene: NA
len: 16
abundance: NA

CDR3aa: CASRPVGPAYEQYF
CDR3nt: TGTGCCAGCAGACCCGTGGGGCCAGCCTACGAGCAGTACTTC
v_gene: TRBV7-9
j_gene: TRBJ2-7
d_gene: NA
len: 14
abundance: NA

CDR3aa: CAWSVDRGYYGYTF
CDR3nt: TGTGCCTGGAGTGTAGACAGGGGATACTATGGCTACACCTTC
v_gene: TRBV30
j_gene: TRBJ1-2
d_gene: TRBD1
len: 14
abundance: NA

CDR3aa: CASSTQGYYNEQFF
CDR3nt: TGTGCCAGCAGCACACAGGGTTACTACAATGAGCAGTTCTTC
v_gene: TRBV6-1
j_gene: TRBJ2-1
d_gene: NA
len: 14
abundance: NA

CDR3aa: CASSLGGGGSNYGYTF
CDR3nt: TGTGCCAGCAGCTTGGGAGGGGGGGGCTCGAACTATGGCTACACCTTC
v_gene: TRBV5-4
j_gene: TRBJ1-2
d_gene: NA
len: 16
abundance: NA

CDR3aa: CAWATGGGEKLFF
CDR3nt: TGTGCCTGGGCGACGGGGGGCGGAGAAAAACTGTTTTTT
v_gene: TRBV30
j_gene: TRBJ1-4
d_gene: NA
len: 13
abundance: once

CDR3aa: CASSPRTGDNQPQHF
CDR3nt: TGTGCCAGCAGTCCGCGGACAGGGGACAATCAGCCCCAGCATTTT
v_gene: TRBV27
j_gene: TRBJ1-5
d_gene: TRBD1
len: 15
abundance: NA

CDR3aa: CATSRDGVSGSGAKNIQYF
CDR3nt: TGTGCCACCAGCAGAGATGGGGTTAGCGGGAGCGGAGCCAAAAACATTCAGTACTTC
v_gene: TRBV15
j_gene: TRBJ2-4
d_gene: TRBD2
len: 19
abundance: NA

CDR3aa: CASRQRGPGEKLFF
CDR3nt: TGTGCCAGCAGGCAAAGGGGGCCAGGAGAAAAACTGTTTTTT
v_gene: TRBV6-6
j_gene: TRBJ1-4
d_gene: TRBD1
len: 14
abundance: NA

CDR3aa: CASSYLSGSWTQYF
CDR3nt: TGTGCCAGCAGTTATCTATCGGGTTCGTGGACCCAGTACTTC
v_gene: TRBV6-6
j_gene: TRBJ2-5
d_gene: NA
len: 14
abundance: NA